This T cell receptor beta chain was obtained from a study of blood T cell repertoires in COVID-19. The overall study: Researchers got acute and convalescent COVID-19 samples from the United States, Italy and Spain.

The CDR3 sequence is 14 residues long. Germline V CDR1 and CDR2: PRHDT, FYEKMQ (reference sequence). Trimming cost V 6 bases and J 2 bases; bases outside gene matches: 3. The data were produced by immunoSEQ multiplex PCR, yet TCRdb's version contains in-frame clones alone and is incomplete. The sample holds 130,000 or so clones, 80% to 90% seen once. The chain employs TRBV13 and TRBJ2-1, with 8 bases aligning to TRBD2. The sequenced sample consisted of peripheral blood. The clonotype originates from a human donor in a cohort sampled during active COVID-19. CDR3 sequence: CASRRTSPYNEQFF. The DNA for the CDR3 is TGTGCCAGCAGAAGGACTAGCCCCTACAATGAGCAGTTCTTC. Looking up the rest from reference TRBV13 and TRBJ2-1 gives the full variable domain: AAGVIQSPRHLIKEKRETATLKCYPIPRHDTVYWYQQGPGQDPQFLISFYEKMQSDKGSIPDRFSAQQFSDYHSELNMSSLELGDSALYFCASRRTSPYNEQFFGPGTRLTVL.